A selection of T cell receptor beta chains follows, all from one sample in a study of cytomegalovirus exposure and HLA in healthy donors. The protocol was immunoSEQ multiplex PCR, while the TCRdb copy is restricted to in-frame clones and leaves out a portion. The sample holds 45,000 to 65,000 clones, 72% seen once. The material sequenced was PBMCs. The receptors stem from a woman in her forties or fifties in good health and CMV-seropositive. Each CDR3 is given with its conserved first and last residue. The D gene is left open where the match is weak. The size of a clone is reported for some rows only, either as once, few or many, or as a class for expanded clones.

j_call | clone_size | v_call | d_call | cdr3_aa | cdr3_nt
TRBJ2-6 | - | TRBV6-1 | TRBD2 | CASSEVALAGGGANVLTF | TGTGCCAGCAGTGAAGTCGCACTAGCGGGAGGTGGGGCCAACGTCCTGACTTTC
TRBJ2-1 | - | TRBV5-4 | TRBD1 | CASSLDGTGKFF | TGTGCCAGCAGCTTGGACGGGACAGGGAAGTTCTTC
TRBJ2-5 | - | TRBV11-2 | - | CASSGKGWQETQYF | TGTGCCAGCTCAGGGAAGGGGTGGCAAGAGACCCAGTACTTC
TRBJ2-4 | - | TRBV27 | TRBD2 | CASSLAGGSLTKNIQYF | TGTGCCAGCAGTTTAGCGGGGGGAAGTTTGACCAAAAACATTCAGTACTTC
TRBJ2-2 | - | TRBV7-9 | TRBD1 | CASSGADRENGELFF | TGTGCCAGCAGCGGAGCGGACAGGGAAAACGGGGAGCTGTTTTTT
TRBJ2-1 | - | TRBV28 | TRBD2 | CASSLLLAGTYNEQFF | TGTGCCAGCAGTTTATTACTAGCGGGCACCTACAATGAGCAGTTCTTC
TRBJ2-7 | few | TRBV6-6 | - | CASAGAGYEQYF | TGTGCCAGCGCGGGGGCGGGCTACGAGCAGTACTTC
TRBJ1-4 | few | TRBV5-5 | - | CASSLEGGDTSRKLFF | TGTGCCAGCAGCTTGGAGGGTGGGGACACCTCCCGAAAACTGTTTTTT
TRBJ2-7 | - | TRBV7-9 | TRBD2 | CASSPGTSGRARGEQYF | TGTGCCAGCAGCCCCGGGACTAGCGGGAGGGCCCGGGGCGAGCAGTACTTC
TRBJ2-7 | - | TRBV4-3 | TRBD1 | CASSRTGTGGEQYF | TGCGCCAGCAGCCGAACCGGGACAGGGGGCGAGCAGTACTTC
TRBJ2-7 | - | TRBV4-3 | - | CASSLDRPSAYEQYF | TGCGCCAGCAGCCTCGACAGGCCCTCCGCCTACGAGCAGTACTTC
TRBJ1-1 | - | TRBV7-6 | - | CASSPSGAGNTEAFF | TGTGCCAGCAGCCCCTCGGGCGCGGGGAACACTGAAGCTTTCTTT
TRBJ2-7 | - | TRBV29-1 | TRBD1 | CSARDRVSYEQYF | TGCAGCGCCCGGGACAGGGTCTCCTACGAGCAGTACTTC
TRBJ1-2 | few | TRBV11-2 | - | CASTSSRNSAYGYTF | TGTGCCAGCACGTCCTCTAGAAACTCCGCCTATGGCTACACCTTC
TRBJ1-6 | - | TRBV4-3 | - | CASSQVSEAPLHF | TGCGCCAGCAGCCAAGTGAGTGAAGCACCCCTCCACTTT
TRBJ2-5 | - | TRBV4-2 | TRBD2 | CASSQGSGGAGTQYF | TGTGCCAGCAGCCAGGGGAGCGGGGGCGCGGGGACCCAGTACTTC
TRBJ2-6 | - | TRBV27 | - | CASSFSPPGANVLTF | TGTGCCAGCAGTTTTTCCCCCCCGGGGGCCAACGTCCTGACTTTC
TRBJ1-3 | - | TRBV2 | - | CATGGGNTIYF | TGTGCCACTGGGGGGGGAAACACCATATATTTT
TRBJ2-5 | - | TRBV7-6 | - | CASSTQYQETQYF | TGTGCCAGCAGCACACAGTACCAAGAGACCCAGTACTTC
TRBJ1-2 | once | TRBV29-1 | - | CSVSLDYGYTF | TGCAGCGTGTCCCTAGACTATGGCTACACCTTC
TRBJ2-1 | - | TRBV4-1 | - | CASSQTGIHNEQFF | TGCGCCAGCAGCCAAACAGGAATTCACAATGAGCAGTTCTTC
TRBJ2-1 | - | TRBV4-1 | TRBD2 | CASSRSGGASSYNEQFF | TGCGCCAGCAGCCGCAGCGGGGGGGCCAGTTCCTACAATGAGCAGTTCTTC
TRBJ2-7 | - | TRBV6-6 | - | CASSLNRDSPYEQYF | TGTGCCAGCAGCCTAAACCGGGACTCCCCCTACGAGCAGTACTTC
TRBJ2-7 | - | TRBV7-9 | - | CASSLLGGIGSHYEQYF | TGTGCCAGCAGCTTACTGGGGGGAATAGGGTCCCACTACGAGCAGTACTTC
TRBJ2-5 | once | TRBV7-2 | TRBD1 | CASSLRTGWGETQYF | TGTGCCAGCAGCTTAAGGACAGGGTGGGGGGAGACCCAGTACTTC
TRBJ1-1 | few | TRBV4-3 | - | CASSRLRGGTIEAFF | TGCGCCAGCAGCCGGCTCCGGGGGGGGACTATCGAAGCTTTCTTT
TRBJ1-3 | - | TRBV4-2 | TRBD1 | CASNPLEQGVENTIYF | TGTGCCAGCAACCCGCTGGAACAGGGGGTGGAAAACACCATATATTTT
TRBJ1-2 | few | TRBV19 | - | CASTGFGYGYTF | TGTGCCAGTACGGGTTTCGGCTATGGCTACACCTTC
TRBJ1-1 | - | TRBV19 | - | CASLQGNTEAFF | TGTGCCAGTCTCCAGGGGAACACTGAAGCTTTCTTT
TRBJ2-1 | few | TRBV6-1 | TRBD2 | CASSGASGSPHEQFF | TGTGCCAGCAGTGGGGCCAGCGGGAGTCCCCATGAGCAGTTCTTC
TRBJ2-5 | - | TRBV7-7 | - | CASSLGPGAAQYF | TGTGCCAGCAGCTTAGGCCCCGGTGCGGCCCAGTACTTC
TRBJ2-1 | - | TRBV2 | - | CATAAGYNNEQFF | TGTGCCACAGCAGCGGGTTATAACAATGAGCAGTTCTTC
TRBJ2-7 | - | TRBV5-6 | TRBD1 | CASSLAPAGGYEQYF | TGTGCCAGCAGCTTGGCCCCGGCAGGGGGCTACGAGCAGTACTTC
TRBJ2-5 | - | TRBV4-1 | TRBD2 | CASSPRVAGGDETQYF | TGCGCCAGCAGCCCCCGGGTGGCGGGGGGAGACGAGACCCAGTACTTC
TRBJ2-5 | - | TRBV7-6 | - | CASSLGSGLVETQYF | TGTGCCAGCAGCTTAGGTAGCGGTTTAGTAGAGACCCAGTACTTC
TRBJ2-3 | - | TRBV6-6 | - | CASSPMGANTQYF | TGTGCCAGCAGCCCCATGGGGGCGAATACGCAGTATTTT
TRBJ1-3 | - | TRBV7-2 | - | CASSLNFPVYF | TGTGCCAGCAGCTTAAATTTTCCAGTATATTTT
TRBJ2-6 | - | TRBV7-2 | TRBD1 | CASSPNRGFYSGANVLTF | TGTGCCAGCAGCCCCAACAGGGGTTTTTACTCTGGGGCCAACGTCCTGACTTTC
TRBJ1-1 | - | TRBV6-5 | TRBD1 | CASRDSRGSGTEAFF | TGTGCCAGCAGAGACAGCAGGGGGAGTGGCACTGAAGCTTTCTTT
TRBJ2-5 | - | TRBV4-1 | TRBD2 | CASSQLTSGQETQYF | TGCGCCAGCAGCCAACTGACTAGCGGCCAAGAGACCCAGTACTTC
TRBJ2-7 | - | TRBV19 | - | CASSRGGNEQYF | TGTGCCAGTAGTAGGGGGGGCAACGAGCAGTACTTC
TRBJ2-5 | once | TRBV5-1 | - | CASSFGFSWAETQYF | TGCGCCAGCAGCTTTGGCTTTTCTTGGGCAGAGACCCAGTACTTC
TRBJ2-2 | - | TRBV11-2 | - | CASSLNVYTGELFF | TGTGCCAGCAGTCTAAACGTGTACACCGGGGAGCTGTTTTTT
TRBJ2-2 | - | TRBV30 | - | CAWTGARELFF | TGTGCCTGGACAGGGGCCAGGGAGCTGTTTTTT
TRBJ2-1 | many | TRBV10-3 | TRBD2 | CAISGSSGGNNEQFF | TGTGCCATCAGTGGATCTAGCGGGGGTAACAATGAGCAGTTCTTC
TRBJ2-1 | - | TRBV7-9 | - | CASSLIAARGDEQFF | TGTGCCAGCAGCTTAATAGCGGCTCGTGGGGATGAGCAGTTCTTC
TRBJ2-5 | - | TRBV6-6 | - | CASSYSGGWQETQYF | TGTGCCAGCAGTTACTCTGGCGGCTGGCAGGAGACCCAGTACTTC
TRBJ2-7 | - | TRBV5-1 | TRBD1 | CATTETGEDEQYF | TGCGCCACCACCGAGACAGGGGAGGACGAGCAGTACTTC
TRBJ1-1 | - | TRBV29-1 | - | CSVVWGAANTEAFF | TGCAGCGTTGTTTGGGGAGCGGCGAACACTGAAGCTTTCTTT
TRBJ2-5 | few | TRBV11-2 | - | CASSLSLRETQYF | TGTGCCAGCAGCTTATCCCTCCGGGAGACCCAGTACTTC
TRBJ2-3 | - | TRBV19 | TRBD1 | CASSGTGSTDTQYF | TGTGCCAGTAGTGGGACAGGGAGCACAGATACGCAGTATTTT